These 10 T cell receptor beta chains originate from one sample sequenced in a study of blood T cells in healthy people across ages. Alongside a J-beta primer mix, a sample-barcoded 5' primer served in a second PCR lasting roughly 7 to 11 cycles. TCRdb re-called the 5' RACE reads with MiXCR, one entry per CDR3 protein. The sample records about 540,000 distinct CDR3 sequences, approximately 25% being singletons. These records were also assigned to another study, of T cells of mothers and their children.

The sequenced material came from blood. These receptors all come from a boy younger than 18 in good health.

The rearrangement joins TRBV7-2 to TRBJ2-1; D ambiguous. The CDR3 has 12 residues. The germline CDR1 and CDR2 sequences are SGHTA and FQGNSA. Trimming removed 7 bases at V and 5 bases at J, with 9 bases between. The CDR3 loop is CASTLEHNEQFF. The CDR3 DNA reads as TGTGCCAGCACCCTAGAGCACAATGAGCAGTTCTTC.

As regards this clonotype: No conserved phenylalanine or tryptophan is present at the end of the CDR3, so a read error is the likely explanation. The chain joins TRBV6-6 to TRBJ2-3; a weak D match, TRBD1 (6 bases). The V end was cut by 6 bases, the J end by 0 bases, with 16 bases between. Looked up from germline, CDR1 is MNHNY and CDR2 is SVGAGI (reference sequence). CDR3 length: 16 amino acids. The CDR3 DNA follows: TGTGCCAGCAGGACAGGAGTCTTTACTAGCACAGATACGCAGTATCTT. This encodes CASRTGVFTSTDTQYL.

The sample holds a few counts of this clonotype. V is TRBV24-1 and J is TRBJ2-1; D could derive from TRBD1 or TRBD2 (6 bases each). Germline CDR1 and CDR2: KGHDR and SFDVKD. The CDR3 extends over 15 amino acids. The V gene lost 6 bases and the J gene lost 5 bases, with 16 bases spanning the gap. CDR3 sequence: CATSLGGEVNNEQFF. The CDR3 nucleotides are TGTGCCACCAGTCTCGGGGGCGAGGTTAACAATGAGCAGTTCTTC.

In this sample, this clonotype turned up a few times. This may be a read error: a much more frequent sequence differs by one nucleotide. J is TRBJ2-5 and V is TRBV7-2; D is possibly TRBD1 or TRBD2 (7 bases each). The J call may be wrong; the DNA end is better matched by TRBJ2-1. The CDR3 is made up of 15 amino acids. CDR1 SGHTA and CDR2 FQGNSA come from the germline V gene. Written as DNA, the CDR3 is TGTGCCAGCAACTTAGCAGGGGGAACTAGCGCTCAGCAGTTCTTC. Translation: CASNLAGGTSAQQFF.

There are a few counts of this clonotype. The chain joins TRBV9 to TRBJ2-1, with 9 bases that match TRBD2. With 2 bases clipped from V and 4 bases from J, the junction kept 7 bases outside the gene matches. The CDR3 spans 16 residues. In germline, CDR1 is SGDLS, CDR2 YYNGEE. CDR3 region: CASSVETSGPYNEQFF. The CDR3 DNA reads as TGTGCCAGCAGCGTTGAAACTAGCGGGCCTTACAATGAGCAGTTCTTC.

This clonotype was recorded a few times. This rearrangement joins TRBV3-1 to TRBJ2-5; no firm D call. The CDR3 is 14 amino acids. CDR1 LGHDT and CDR2 YNNKEL come from the germline V gene (reference sequence). V dropped 1 base and J dropped 4 bases, with 10 bases sitting between them. CDR3 residues: CASSQVGRRETQYF. The CDR3 DNA reads as TGTGCCAGCAGCCAAGTTGGAAGGCGAGAGACCCAGTACTTC.

The rearrangement joins TRBV20-1 to TRBJ2-2, with a weak D call TRBD1 (5 bases). The CDR3 consists of 13 residues. CDR1 and CDR2 from the germline V gene are DFQATT and SNEGSKA (reference sequence). Deletions cut 4 bases from V and 5 bases from J, with 11 bases between. The CDR3 nucleotides are TGCAGTGCTACAGACCAGGGAACCGGGGAGCTGTTTTTT. This gives the protein CSATDQGTGELFF.

The chain carries TRBV29-1 and TRBJ2-3; no definite D call. This CDR3 is 8 amino acids long. Germline V CDR1 and CDR2: SQVTM, ANQGSEA. The CDR3 reads CTDDTQYF. The CDR3 DNA is TGCACCGACGATACGCAGTATTTT.

The V gene is TRBV20-1, the J gene TRBJ2-1; D call uncertain. This CDR3 is built from 14 residues. Per the germline V gene, CDR1 is DFQATT and CDR2 is SNEGSKA (reference sequence). The V gene lost 5 bases and the J gene lost 2 bases, with 13 bases spanning the gap. CDR3 residues: CSAPVVVTYNEQFF. Written as DNA, the CDR3 is TGCAGTGCTCCGGTCGTTGTAACCTACAATGAGCAGTTCTTC.

This chain links TRBV6-5 with TRBJ2-1; TRBD2 agrees at 8 bases. With 3 bases clipped from V and 0 bases from J, the junction kept 7 bases outside the gene matches. The germline gives CDR1 MNHEY, CDR2 SVGAGI. CDR3 length equals 17 residues. This chain's CDR3 is CASSYYGGASSYNEQFF. The CDR3 nucleotides read TGTGCCAGCAGTTATTACGGGGGGGCGAGCTCCTACAATGAGCAGTTCTTC.